Here is one TCR beta chain with its context. The record originates from a study of blood T cell repertoires in COVID-19. Turning to the study itself: Sites across the United States, Italy and Spain contributed samples from acute and convalescent COVID-19. From T cells, B-cell-depleted T cells, or PBMCs came the material, which was cDNA or gDNA.

Between the trimmed V and J ends, which lost 7 bases and 5 bases, there was a span of 11 bases. The CDR3 is made up of 13 amino acids. Germline CDR1 is SNHLY and CDR2 is FYNNEI. How the authors handled the data: Amplification of reference gene primers provided the estimated nucleated cell counts. TCRdb's table, derived via immunoSEQ multiplex PCR, lists solely in-frame clones and lacks some. V and J calls and clone size follow that table, whereas D and trimming were derived from the DNA. The table has just over 15,000 clones, more than 70% seen once. The sample comprised peripheral blood. The source is a human donor in a cohort sampled during active COVID-19. This chain joins TRBV2 and TRBJ1-4; D perhaps matches TRBD1 (6 bases). This chain's CDR3 is CASKYRANEKLFF. The CDR3 DNA reads as TGTGCCAGCAAGTACAGGGCGAATGAAAAACTGTTTTTT.